This T cell receptor (beta chain) was documented in a study of T-cell memory formation after mild COVID-19. The overall study: TCR clusters were mostly donor specific.

This clonotype was counted at least ten times. MiXCR, run by TCRdb on the 5' RACE reads, gives a single entry per CDR3 protein. In the table there are roughly 400,000 distinct CDR3 sequences, approximately 24% of which are singletons. The V segment lost 6 bases and the J segment 2 bases; nucleotides outside the gene matches: 4. The CDR3 spans 13 residues. The germline V gene encodes CDR1 DFQATT and CDR2 SNEGSKA (reference sequence). Specimen: PBMCs or a T cell subset sorted from them (not recorded which). This sequence joins TRBV20-1 and TRBJ2-7; 10 nucleotides align to TRBD2. This clonotype was obtained from an adult woman who had mild COVID-19 (a few samples of this study predate the infection). Cell type and time point are not known. The CDR3 protein is CSARTSGAYEQYF. The CDR3, as DNA: TGCAGTGCAAGGACTAGCGGAGCCTACGAGCAGTACTTC.